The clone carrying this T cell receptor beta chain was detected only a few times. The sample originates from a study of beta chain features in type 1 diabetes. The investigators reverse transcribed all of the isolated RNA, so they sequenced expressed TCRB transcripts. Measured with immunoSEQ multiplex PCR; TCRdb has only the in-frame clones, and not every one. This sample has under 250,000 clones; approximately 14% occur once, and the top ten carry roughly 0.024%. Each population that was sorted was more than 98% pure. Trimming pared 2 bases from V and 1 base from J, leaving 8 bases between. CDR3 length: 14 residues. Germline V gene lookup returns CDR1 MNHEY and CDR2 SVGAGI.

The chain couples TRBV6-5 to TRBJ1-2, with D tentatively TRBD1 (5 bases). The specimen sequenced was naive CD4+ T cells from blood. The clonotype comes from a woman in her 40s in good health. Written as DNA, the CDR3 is TGTGCCAGCAGTTACGACAGCTTTAACTATGGCTACACCTTC. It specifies CASSYDSFNYGYTF.